A single sample gave rise to the 4 T cell receptor beta chains below, sequenced in a study of T cells after yellow fever vaccination. TCRdb ran MiXCR on the 5' RACE reads and lists one entry per CDR3 protein. The table records around 140,000 distinct CDR3 sequences, roughly 6.7% of them present only once. This specimen consisted of CD4+ T cells sorted from PBMCs, obtained 10 days after the yellow fever booster vaccination. All receptors come from a man in his thirties or forties who received the YFV17D yellow fever vaccine.

This chain connects TRBV7-9 to TRBJ2-1; 8 bases are shared with TRBD2. This CDR3 is 15 amino acids long. V was clipped by 5 bases and J by 4 bases; unmatched bases: 7. The germline V gene encodes CDR1 SEHNR and CDR2 FQNEAQ (reference sequence). This CDR3 reads CASSQGSGAYNEQFF. The CDR3 DNA is TGTGCCAGCAGCCAAGGTAGCGGGGCTTACAATGAGCAGTTCTTC.

At least ten counts were recorded for this clonotype. The chain has TRBV3-1 and TRBJ2-3; TRBD2 matches at 7 bases. The CDR3 is made up of 16 amino acids. Germline CDR1 is LGHDT and CDR2 is YNNKEL (reference sequence). V dropped 0 bases and J dropped 1; count of bases not matched to a gene: 4. Here the CDR3 DNA reads TGTGCCAGCAGCCAAGAAAGCGGGGCGCGCACAGATACGCAGTATTTT. As protein: CASSQESGARTDTQYF.

This clonotype was seen a handful of times. The chain combines TRBV18 with TRBJ2-5; possible D gene TRBD2, 5 bases. The CDR3 is made up of 13 amino acids. The germline V gene has CDR1 KGHSH and CDR2 LQKENI. Trimming removed 3 bases at V and 5 bases at J, with 10 bases between. This CDR3 is CASSPTPGETQYF. For the CDR3, the DNA is TGTGCCAGCTCACCCACCCCGGGGGAGACCCAGTACTTC.

This clonotype was picked up many times. The chain is built from TRBV7-9 and TRBJ1-3; D uncertain. The CDR3 loop spans 13 amino acids. Germline V lookup: CDR1 SEHNR, CDR2 FQNEAQ (reference sequence). Trimming left V 6 bases short and J 0 bases short, with 6 bases between. CDR3 DNA sequence: TGTGCCAGCAGTGCGAGCTCTGGAAACACCATATATTTT. This codes for CASSASSGNTIYF.